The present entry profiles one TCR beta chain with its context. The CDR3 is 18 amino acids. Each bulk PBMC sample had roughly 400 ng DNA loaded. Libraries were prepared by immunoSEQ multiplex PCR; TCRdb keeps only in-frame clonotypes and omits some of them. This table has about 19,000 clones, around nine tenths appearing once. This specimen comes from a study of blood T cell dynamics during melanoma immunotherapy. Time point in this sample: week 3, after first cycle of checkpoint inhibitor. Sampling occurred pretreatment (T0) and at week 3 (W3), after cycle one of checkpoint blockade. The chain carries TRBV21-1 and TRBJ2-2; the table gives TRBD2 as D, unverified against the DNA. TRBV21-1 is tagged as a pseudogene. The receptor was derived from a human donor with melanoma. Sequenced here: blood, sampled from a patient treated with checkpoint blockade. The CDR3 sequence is CASSKSGAAGSSTGELFF. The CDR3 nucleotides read TGTGCCAGCAGCAAGAGCGGTGCGGCGGGATCTAGCACCGGGGAGCTGTTTTTT.